The rows below give T cell receptor beta chains drawn from one sample of a study of T cells after somatic rescue of genetic block. Assay: immunoSEQ multiplex PCR; the TCRdb copy retains only in-frame clones and omits some. The sample lists just over 14,000 clones, over 60% occurring once. Material: peripheral blood mononuclear cells (PBMCs). The source of these receptors is a man aged 18-30 years. The CDR3 runs from the conserved cysteine through the conserved F or W. Each record gives: J gene, clone size, V gene, D gene, CDR3 DNA, CDR3 protein. The D gene is left open where the match is weak. Some rows mark clone size as missing; the rest say once, few, many or name a class of expanded clone.

>TRBJ2-1|.|TRBV5-1|.
TGCGCCAGCAGCCCATTCGGACGTTACAATGAGCAGTTCTTC
CASSPFGRYNEQFF
>TRBJ1-1|.|TRBV5-1|.
TGCGCCAGCAGCTTATGGGGGGGAACTGAAGCTTTCTTT
CASSLWGGTEAFF
>TRBJ2-2|.|TRBV29-1|.
TGCAGCGTCCCTGGGGCCGGGGAGCTGTTTTTT
CSVPGAGELFF
>TRBJ2-7|.|TRBV11-2|.
TGTGCCAGCAGCTCGTCCTACGAGCAGTACTTC
CASSSSYEQYF
>TRBJ2-5|.|TRBV18|.
TGTGCCAGCGCCTTCGGTAGACAAGAGACCCAGTACTTC
CASAFGRQETQYF
>TRBJ1-1|.|TRBV12-1|.
TGTGCCAGCAGCTTCCCCGGAGGGGCCACTGAAGCTTTCTTT
CASSFPGGATEAFF
>TRBJ2-1|.|TRBV27|.
TGTGCCAGCACCACCTGGGGGAGCAATGAGCAGTTCTTC
CASTTWGSNEQFF
>TRBJ2-5|.|TRBV28|.
TGTGCCAGCAGATTATCTTTGGGCCCTATAAGGGGAGAGACCCAGTACTTC
CASRLSLGPIRGETQYF
>TRBJ1-3|.|TRBV6-5|TRBD1
TGTGCCAGCAGTTACGACAGGGGGAATTCTGGAAACACCATATATTTT
CASSYDRGNSGNTIYF
>TRBJ2-5|medium-sized|TRBV14|.
TGTGCCAGCAGCCAAGACAGGGGGGATTCGTGGGGCTTACAAGAGACCCAGTACTTC
CASSQDRGDSWGLQETQYF
>TRBJ1-5|.|TRBV6-6|TRBD1
TGTGCCAGCAGTTACCCGGACAGGGGGAGCAATCAGCCCCAGCATTTT
CASSYPDRGSNQPQHF
>TRBJ1-5|.|TRBV15|TRBD1
TGTGCCACCAGCAGAGATTCCCCGGGACAGGGGCGACAGCCCCAGCATTTT
CATSRDSPGQGRQPQHF
>TRBJ2-7|.|TRBV5-1|TRBD1
TGCGCCAGCAGCTTGCCCCCATCAGGGGGCGAGCAGTACTTC
CASSLPPSGGEQYF
>TRBJ2-7|.|TRBV5-1|.
TGCGCCAGCAGCTTGGGGGACCCCTCCTACGAGCAGTACTTC
CASSLGDPSYEQYF
>TRBJ2-7|.|TRBV6-9|.
TGTGCCAGCAGTTATTCGAATTACCAAGGCTCCGCTTACGAGCAGTACTTC
CASSYSNYQGSAYEQYF
>TRBJ2-2|few|TRBV7-9|TRBD2
TGTGCCAGCAGCTTCCCCCAATGGGCTAGCGGGAGGCCCGGGGAGCTGTTTTTT
CASSFPQWASGRPGELFF
>TRBJ1-2|.|TRBV6-5|.
TGTGCCAGCAGCTCTTCACACTATCTCTATACCTTC
CASSSSHYLYTF
>TRBJ2-5|once|TRBV19|.
TGTGCCAGTAGTCGGGGGAGGGGGGAGACCCAGTACTTC
CASSRGRGETQYF
>TRBJ2-7|few|TRBV9|TRBD2
TGTGCCAGCAGCGAGGGACTAGCGGGACGCTACGAGCAGTACTTC
CASSEGLAGRYEQYF
>TRBJ1-6|.|TRBV6-6|.
TGTGCCAGCAGCCCGTTTAGCTCCTATAATTCACCCCTCCACTTT
CASSPFSSYNSPLHF
>TRBJ2-7|.|TRBV6-1|.
TGTGCCAGCAGTGAAACCCGGCAGGGGCCTATTTCCTACGAGCAGTACTTC
CASSETRQGPISYEQYF
>TRBJ2-7|.|TRBV7-9|TRBD2
TGTGCCAGCAGCCCCACGGGAGCGGGACCCTACGAGCAGTACTTC
CASSPTGAGPYEQYF
>TRBJ1-5|.|TRBV28|.
TGTGCCAGCACCCGGACACCGTATAGCAATCAGCCCCAGCATTTT
CASTRTPYSNQPQHF
>TRBJ1-1|.|TRBV10-1|.
TGCGCCAGCAGTGATAGTCGTGGCGGAGCTTTCTTT
CASSDSRGGAFF
>TRBJ2-2|few|TRBV10-3|.
TGTGCCATCACTGACCAGCAGAACACCGGGGAGCTGTTTTTT
CAITDQQNTGELFF
>TRBJ2-1|.|TRBV18|.
TGTGCCAGCTCACCACCGGCTAGGGGTTACAATGAGCAGTTCTTC
CASSPPARGYNEQFF
>TRBJ1-5|.|TRBV28|.
TGTGCCAGCAGTGTTACAGGGCGACAGCCCCAGCATTTT
CASSVTGRQPQHF
>TRBJ2-1|.|TRBV5-1|.
TGCGCCAGCAGCTTGGAGGACTTGTCCTACAATGAGCAGTTCTTC
CASSLEDLSYNEQFF
>TRBJ1-6|.|TRBV7-6|.
TGTGCCAGCAGCTTAGGACCCTATAATTCACCCCTCCACTTT
CASSLGPYNSPLHF
>TRBJ2-1|.|TRBV5-1|.
TGCGCCAGCAGCCCCGCAGGGGGGGATTACAATGAGCAGTTCTTC
CASSPAGGDYNEQFF
>TRBJ2-2|.|TRBV18|.
TGTGCCAGCTCACGCTGGACCTACACCGGGGAGCTGTTTTTT
CASSRWTYTGELFF
>TRBJ2-5|few|TRBV6-1|.
TGTGCCAGCAGTGTCGCACTAGCACCAGAGACCCAGTACTTC
CASSVALAPETQYF
>TRBJ2-5|.|TRBV9|TRBD1
TGTGCCAGCAGCGTAGCACAGGGGGCGAGGGAGACCCAGTACTTC
CASSVAQGARETQYF
>TRBJ1-2|few|TRBV4-2|TRBD1
TGTGCCAGCAGCCAGGGACAGGGGTGGGGAAACTATGGCTACACCTTC
CASSQGQGWGNYGYTF
>TRBJ2-1|.|TRBV11-3|TRBD2
TGTGCCAGCAGCTTAGAAAACCCTGGACTAGCGGGGGGGTACAATGAGCAGTTCTTC
CASSLENPGLAGGYNEQFF
>TRBJ2-3|.|TRBV7-7|TRBD2
TGTGCTAGCAGCTTAGCTCCAGCGGGAGTAGCAGATACGCAGTATTTT
CASSLAPAGVADTQYF
>TRBJ2-7|.|TRBV28|.
TGTGCCAGCAGTTTGGCCCAGGGAGGTCTCTACGAGCAGTACTTC
CASSLAQGGLYEQYF
>TRBJ2-1|few|TRBV19|TRBD1
TGTGCCAGTGGTGAGACAGGGGGAGGCAATGAGCAGTTCTTC
CASGETGGGNEQFF
>TRBJ1-5|medium-sized|TRBV27|.
TGTGCCAGCAGTTTAAACAGGTTCAATCAGCCCCAGCATTTT
CASSLNRFNQPQHF
>TRBJ1-1|.|TRBV19|.
TGTGCCAGTACCTCAGGGGCTTTCATGAACACTGAAGCTTTCTTT
CASTSGAFMNTEAFF
>TRBJ1-4|once|TRBV5-1|.
TGCGCCAGCAGCATGGGTTTGGGTTTTACTAATGAAAAACTGTTTTTT
CASSMGLGFTNEKLFF
>TRBJ2-6|few|TRBV10-3|.
TGTGCCATCAGTGAGGGGGGCCAGGCCTCTGGGGCCAACGTCCTGACTTTC
CAISEGGQASGANVLTF
>TRBJ2-5|.|TRBV5-4|.
TGTGCCAGCAGCTTTGGAGGCGGGGCGGAGACCCAGTACTTC
CASSFGGGAETQYF
>TRBJ2-7|.|TRBV20-1|TRBD2
TGCAGAGCGGGAGGGTACGAGCAGTACTTC
CRAGGYEQYF
>TRBJ1-2|once|TRBV5-6|TRBD1
TGTGCCAGCAGGGGACAGGGACAGAACTATGGCTACACCTTC
CASRGQGQNYGYTF
>TRBJ2-3|few|TRBV7-3|.
TGTGCCAGCAGCTTAGGCGCCCCCGGGACTTCTGTCGATACGCAGTATTTT
CASSLGAPGTSVDTQYF
>TRBJ2-5|.|TRBV28|TRBD1
TGTGCCAGCAGTTCTCCCGGGACAGGGGTGTTTAGGGGAGAGACCCAGTACTTC
CASSSPGTGVFRGETQYF
>TRBJ2-1|few|TRBV27|.
TGTGCCAGCAGTTTATCCGTTTATGGAGGATACAATGAGCAGTTCTTC
CASSLSVYGGYNEQFF
>TRBJ1-1|once|TRBV18|.
TGTGCCAGCTCACCACTGCAGGGGCGGAACACTGAAGCTTTCTTT
CASSPLQGRNTEAFF
>TRBJ1-2|.|TRBV19|.
TGTGCCAGTAGTATCCGGGGCCGAGGTACCCTATATGGCTACACCTTC
CASSIRGRGTLYGYTF
>TRBJ2-7|.|TRBV6-5|.
TGTGCCATTCCGGGACACATCTACGAGCAGTACTTC
CAIPGHIYEQYF
>TRBJ2-7|.|TRBV18|.
TGTGCCAGCTCGATCGCACAGGGATCCTACGAGCAGTACTTC
CASSIAQGSYEQYF
>TRBJ2-7|.|TRBV5-4|.
TGTGCCAGCTACTCGATCGGAGGGGGCCTATCTGGGGAGCAGTACTTC
CASYSIGGGLSGEQYF